Below, 23 T cell receptor beta chains from the same sample are listed, as sequenced in a study of blood T cell repertoires in COVID-19. Only in-frame clones appear in the TCRdb table, and some are missing; sequencing was by immunoSEQ multiplex PCR. The top ten clones hold 2.9% of a sample with some 230,000 clones, around 84% of them seen once. The sequenced material came from peripheral blood. These receptors were obtained from a man in his fifties who had recovered from COVID-19.

This sequence joins TRBV6-1 and TRBJ2-7, with 9 bases matching TRBD2. This CDR3 has 15 amino acids. CDR1 MNHNS and CDR2 SASEGT come from the germline V gene. Germline trimming cut 0 bases from V and 2 bases from J; bases unmatched to any gene: 2. Here the CDR3 DNA reads TGTGCCAGCAGTGAAGCGGCTAGCGGGACCTACGAGCAGTACTTC. This codes for CASSEAASGTYEQYF.

A single count supports this clone. V gene TRBV5-1 combines with J gene TRBJ2-5; 7 nucleotides line up with TRBD1. The CDR3 totals 15 residues. Germline-derived CDR1 and CDR2 are SGHRS and YFSETQ. Losses at the gene ends were 0 bases for V and 0 bases for J; bases not matched to a gene: 2. CDR3 residues: CASSLADRNQETQYF. The CDR3 nucleotides are TGCGCCAGCAGCTTGGCGGACAGGAACCAAGAGACCCAGTACTTC.

This chain joins TRBV6-5 and TRBJ2-3; possible D gene TRBD2, 6 bases. Per germline, CDR1 MNHEY and CDR2 SVGAGI. V was cut by 5 bases and J by 14 bases, with 26 bases left in between. The CDR3 loop spans 15 amino acids. The CDR3 DNA sequence: TGTGCCAGCAGTAACAATCCTAGACTCGGCGGGGAGGCGTATTTT. As protein: CASSNNPRLGGEAYF.

This clone was counted between two and nine times. The chain links TRBV9 to TRBJ1-4; tentative D call: TRBD1 (6 bases). V was pared by 3 bases and J by 7 bases, with 16 bases between. The CDR3 runs to 15 residues. Per the germline V gene, CDR1 is SGDLS and CDR2 is YYNGEE. The DNA for the CDR3 is TGTGCCAGCAGCGACCTGGACAGTCAGAGTGAAAAACTGTTTTTT. As protein: CASSDLDSQSEKLFF.

The rearrangement uses TRBV7-9 and TRBJ2-7; TRBD2 aligns across 8 bases. Germline-derived CDR1 and CDR2 are SEHNR and FQNEAQ (reference sequence). Trimming removed 5 bases from V and 2 bases from J; junction bases left unmatched: 2. The length of the CDR3 is 13 residues. The CDR3 DNA reads TGTGCCAGCAGCCATAGCGGGACCTACGAGCAGTACTTC. It specifies CASSHSGTYEQYF.

The chain joins TRBV28 to TRBJ2-7; D may be TRBD1 (6 bases). The germline V gene has CDR1 MDHEN and CDR2 SYDVKM. This CDR3 spans 12 amino acids. The ends were cut back, 6 bases at V and 1 base at J, with 7 bases in the middle. The CDR3 DNA is TGTGCCAGCAGAGGACAGTCCTACGAGCAGTACTTC. This codes for CASRGQSYEQYF.

This rearrangement joins TRBV5-1 to TRBJ2-7; TRBD1 is a possible D gene (5 bases). Trimming removed 4 bases at V and 5 bases at J, with 16 bases between. The CDR3 loop spans 14 amino acids. Germline V gives CDR1 SGHRS, CDR2 YFSETQ. CDR3 sequence reads: CASSPARERNEQYF. Written as DNA, the CDR3 is TGCGCCAGCAGCCCCGCCAGGGAAAGGAACGAGCAGTACTTC.

The rearrangement joins TRBV6-5 to TRBJ1-1, with 8 bases aligning to TRBD1. CDR1 is MNHEY, CDR2 SVGAGI, per germline. With 4 bases clipped from V and 11 bases from J, the junction kept 3 bases outside the gene matches. CDR3 size: 11 residues. Here the CDR3 DNA reads TGTGCCAGCAGTTCACAGGGGGTGGCTTTCTTT. Protein product: CASSSQGVAFF.

V gene TRBV18 combines with J gene TRBJ2-1; 14 bases map to TRBD2. Germline CDR1 KGHSH, CDR2 LQKENI. The CDR3 spans 16 residues. Trimming cost V 0 bases and J 10 bases; bases outside gene matches: 5. The CDR3 loop is CASSPPRLAGGREQFF. The CDR3, as DNA: TGTGCCAGCTCACCACCCCGACTAGCGGGAGGGCGCGAGCAGTTCTTC.

The chain carries TRBV29-1 and TRBJ1-5; 10 bases line up with TRBD1. V lost 0 bases and J lost 8; bases outside the gene matches: 13. Germline CDR1 reads SQVTM; CDR2 reads ANQGSEA. There are 17 residues in the CDR3. The CDR3: CSVEDSGTGVLWEPQHF. The CDR3 nucleotides read TGCAGCGTTGAAGATTCCGGGACAGGGGTGCTTTGGGAGCCCCAGCATTTT. Variable domain in full (rest from reference TRBV29-1 and TRBJ1-5): SAVISQKPSRDICQRGTSLTIQCQVDSQVTMMFWYRQQPGQSLTLIATANQGSEATYESGFVIDKFPISRPNLTFSTLTVSNMSPEDSSIYLCSVEDSGTGVLWEPQHFGDGTRLSIL.

The genes are TRBV18 and TRBJ1-1; no reliable D call. This CDR3 is built from 13 residues. CDR1 is KGHSH, CDR2 LQKENI, per germline. V lost 5 bases to trimming and J lost 1 base, with 8 bases between them. This chain's CDR3 is CASSYDKNTEAFF. CDR3 DNA sequence: TGTGCCAGCTCATACGACAAGAACACTGAAGCTTTCTTT.

The chain recombines TRBV7-9 with TRBJ1-4, with 12 positions matching TRBD1. Losses at the gene ends were 4 bases for V and 1 base for J; bases not matched to a gene: 4. Germline V gives CDR1 SEHNR, CDR2 FQNEAQ (reference sequence). This CDR3 has 17 residues. CDR3 region: CASSSGQGAITNEKLFF. The CDR3, as DNA: TGTGCCAGCAGCTCGGGACAGGGGGCGATAACTAATGAAAAACTGTTTTTT.

This clone was seen more than once but under ten times. V gene TRBV27 combines with J gene TRBJ1-6; no reliable D call. With 3 bases removed from V and 10 bases from J, the gap between germline ends came to 7 bases. The CDR3 is made up of 12 amino acids. Germline loops: CDR1 MNHEY, CDR2 SMNVEV (reference sequence). In DNA, the CDR3 is TGTGCCAGCAGTTTCCCGAGGTCACCCCTCCACTTT. Its protein is CASSFPRSPLHF.

The chain links TRBV7-8 to TRBJ1-6; 9 bases map to TRBD1. Trimming cost V 4 bases and J 3 bases; bases outside gene matches: 4. This CDR3 is 16 amino acids long. In germline, CDR1 is SGHVS, CDR2 FQNEAQ. The CDR3 sequence: CASSSQGANYNSPLHF. The DNA of the CDR3 is TGTGCCAGCAGCTCACAGGGGGCAAACTATAATTCACCCCTCCACTTT.

This chain uses TRBV29-1 with TRBJ2-1, with 11 bases aligning to TRBD2. V shed 4 bases, J shed 6 bases, and the junction held 8 bases outside the gene matches. This CDR3 spans 15 amino acids. Germline CDR1 reads SQVTM; CDR2 reads ANQGSEA. The CDR3 nucleotides read TGCAGCGTTGGTAAACTAGCGGGAGCGGGCAATGAGCAGTTCTTC. Protein product: CSVGKLAGAGNEQFF.

The genes are TRBV5-6 and TRBJ2-2; TRBD1 might be the D (5 bases). The CDR3 consists of 16 residues. The V gene's germline CDR1 is SGHDT and CDR2 YYEEEE. V was clipped by 4 bases and J by 1 base, with 14 bases between them. CDR3 region: CASSTLGALNTGELFF. CDR3 bases: TGTGCCAGCAGCACACTTGGGGCACTGAACACCGGGGAGCTGTTTTTT.

The V call is TRBV5-8, the J call TRBJ1-5; D is unclear. The CDR3 totals 15 residues. The V end was cut by 4 bases, the J end by 9 bases, with 20 bases between. CDR1 is SGHTS and CDR2 is YDEGEE in the germline V gene. DNA of the CDR3: TGTGCCAGCAGCCCTCCACCGGGATCCAAGGGGCCCCAGCATTTT. This translates into CASSPPPGSKGPQHF. The full variable domain, in which reference TRBV5-8 and TRBJ1-5 provide the parts outside the CDR3, is EAGVTQSPTHLIKTRGQQATLRCSPISGHTSVYWYQQALGLGLQFLLWYDEGEERNRGNFPPRFSGRQFPNYSSELNVNALELEDSALYLCASSPPPGSKGPQHFGDGTRLSIL.

This rearrangement joins TRBV29-1 to TRBJ2-2, with a weak D call TRBD2 (5 bases). Germline loops: CDR1 SQVTM, CDR2 ANQGSEA. Trimming cost V 6 bases and J 4 bases, with 12 bases left between them. This CDR3 region has 13 residues. CDR3 region: CSVGHRGTGELFF. CDR3 nucleotide sequence: TGCAGCGTGGGCCACCGGGGCACCGGGGAGCTGTTTTTT.

The V call is TRBV2, the J call TRBJ1-3; D might be TRBD1 (5 bases). The CDR3 is made up of 13 amino acids. The germline V gene encodes CDR1 SNHLY and CDR2 FYNNEI. V shed 11 bases and J shed 4 bases, with 15 bases lying between them. In DNA, the CDR3 is TGTGCCGGGAAGGCGTCAGGGGGAAACACCATATATTTT. It specifies CAGKASGGNTIYF.

This clone was observed a single time. CDR3: CAWTPKGRGGNNEQFF. The CDR3 bases are TGTGCCTGGACCCCGAAGGGGCGGGGGGGGAACAATGAGCAGTTCTTC. The chain is built from TRBV30 and TRBJ2-1, with TRBD2 identical over 9 bases. Germline V gives CDR1 GTSNPN, CDR2 SVGIG (reference sequence). This CDR3 region has 16 residues. V dropped 4 bases and J dropped 5; count of bases not matched to a gene: 12.

This chain joins TRBV11-2 and TRBJ2-1; a weak D match, TRBD2 (5 bases). The CDR3 sequence is 14 residues long. Germline V CDR1 and CDR2: SGHAT, FQNNGV. Deletions cut 0 bases from V and 9 bases from J, with 12 bases between. The CDR3 DNA sequence: TGTGCCAGCAGCTTAGAGGCGGGCTGGGGTGAGCAGTTCTTC. This encodes CASSLEAGWGEQFF.

The chain joins TRBV7-8 to TRBJ2-3, with TRBD2 as a possible D gene (5 bases). The CDR3 spans 15 residues. Trimming removed 6 bases from V and 1 base from J, with 14 bases in between. The germline V gene has CDR1 SGHVS and CDR2 FQNEAQ. As DNA, the CDR3 is TGTGCCAGCAGTGGTAGGAAGGGAGGCACAGATACGCAGTATTTT. Amino acids: CASSGRKGGTDTQYF. The variable domain in full, with the rest retrieved from reference TRBV7-8 and TRBJ2-3, is GAGVSQSPRYKVAKRGQDVALRCDPISGHVSLFWYQQALGQGPEFLTYFQNEAQLDKSGLPSDRFFAERPEGSVSTLKIQRTQQEDSAVYLCASSGRKGGTDTQYFGPGTRLTVL.

The chain links TRBV11-2 to TRBJ2-1; D unclear. The V end was cut by 0 bases, the J end by 7 bases, with 4 bases between. Germline lookup yields CDR1 SGHAT and CDR2 FQNNGV. This CDR3 comprises 12 residues. The CDR3 sequence is CASSLDLNEQFF. The CDR3 DNA is TGTGCCAGCAGCTTAGATTTAAATGAGCAGTTCTTC.